This is a list of T cell receptor beta chains from one sample in a study of T cells expressing NK-cell markers. After re-calling the 5' RACE reads, TCRdb lists one entry per CDR3 protein, DNA absent. This sample's table reports some 440,000 distinct CDR3 sequences. The sample consisted of blood T cells: a sorted CD56 or NKG2C T cell subset, CD4+ or CD8+ T cells, or bulk PBMC T cells (not recorded which). All receptors derive from a woman aged 45-65 years in good health. Both conserved end residues are part of each CDR3. Each record gives: V gene, J gene, CDR3 length, CDR3 protein.

v_gene: TRBV20-1
j_gene: TRBJ2-3
len: 15
CDR3aa: CSASPGSGRPDTQYF

v_gene: TRBV10-1
j_gene: TRBJ2-7
len: 12
CDR3aa: CASSTGSYEQYF

v_gene: TRBV5-1
j_gene: TRBJ1-4
len: 15
CDR3aa: CASSLAKTGSEKLFF

v_gene: TRBV20-1
j_gene: TRBJ1-2
len: 12
CDR3aa: CSARGRDRGYTF

v_gene: TRBV4-1
j_gene: TRBJ2-1
len: 15
CDR3aa: CASSPPRTSNNEQFF

v_gene: TRBV28
j_gene: TRBJ1-1
len: 16
CDR3aa: CASSLVRQGIDPEAFF

v_gene: TRBV5-1
j_gene: TRBJ1-2
len: 13
CDR3aa: CASSRAGLDGYTF

v_gene: TRBV6-1
j_gene: TRBJ1-1
len: 13
CDR3aa: CASRAVGGTEAFF

v_gene: TRBV11-1
j_gene: TRBJ2-2
len: 16
CDR3aa: CASSLGTGSNTGELFF

v_gene: TRBV29-1
j_gene: TRBJ2-3
len: 18
CDR3aa: CSVDSGGGILMGTDTQYF

v_gene: TRBV6-5
j_gene: TRBJ1-5
len: 17
CDR3aa: CASKKLTQGGSNQPQHF

v_gene: TRBV20-1
j_gene: TRBJ1-1
len: 14
CDR3aa: CSAGTAHMNTEAFF

v_gene: TRBV3-1
j_gene: TRBJ2-4
len: 20
CDR3aa: CASSQDWLAGDEVSKNIQYF

v_gene: TRBV29-1
j_gene: TRBJ2-1
len: 15
CDR3aa: CSAQELQGSYNEQFF

v_gene: TRBV10-3
j_gene: TRBJ2-1
len: 15
CDR3aa: CAISVIAGPYNEQFF

v_gene: TRBV5-1
j_gene: TRBJ2-1
len: 17
CDR3aa: CASSSLADPTSYNEQFF

v_gene: TRBV29-1
j_gene: TRBJ2-1
len: 14
CDR3aa: CSVNTGGSYNEQFF

v_gene: TRBV24-1
j_gene: TRBJ2-7
len: 16
CDR3aa: CATSDGKRQGDYEQYF

v_gene: TRBV7-2
j_gene: TRBJ1-3
len: 17
CDR3aa: CASTSPTMGYSGNTIYF

v_gene: TRBV19
j_gene: TRBJ2-1
len: 13
CDR3aa: CASSSGSSNEQFF